The clone carrying this TCR beta chain was recorded only once. This CDR3 is built from 15 residues. Trimming took 4 bases from V and 2 from J, leaving 14 bases between them. Germline-derived CDR1 and CDR2 are SNHLY and FYNNEI. The data originate from a study of blood T cell repertoires in COVID-19. The overall study: The cDNA or gDNA used as material had been derived from T cells, B-cell-depleted T cells, or PBMCs.

The authors' processing: Scientists estimated how many nucleated cells there were by amplifying reference gene primers. TCRdb keeps only in-frame clones here, not all; method: immunoSEQ multiplex PCR. Clone size and V and J calls were adopted from that table, with D and trimming inferred from the DNA. The table has about 230,000 clones, around 81% seen once. The chain employs TRBV2 and TRBJ2-5; tentatively, D is TRBD1 (6 bases). Sample: peripheral blood. The TCR comes from an elderly woman with COVID-19, enrolled during active disease. The CDR3, as DNA: TGTGCCAGCAGTGGTCAGGGGCAACTACAAGAGACCCAGTACTTC. It translates to CASSGQGQLQETQYF.